The sequence of this TCR beta chain was determined in a study of spatial heterogeneity in lung cancer. Study-level information: Untreated early-stage non-small cell lung cancer patients, around 70 in total, were the donors. Among detected sequences, beta-chain ones consistently exceeded alpha-chain ones in number.

Time point meaning: blood at routine non-recurrence follow-up after resection. The input material, whole RNA from tumor, nontumor lung or frozen PBMC, was sequenced unsorted. The sample holds many counts of this clonotype. Using its own MiXCR run on the 5' RACE reads, TCRdb lists one record per CDR3 protein. The sample carries some 110,000 distinct CDR3 sequences, 10% to 15% recorded once. Germline lookup yields CDR1 WSHSY and CDR2 SAAADI. This CDR3 comprises 13 residues. With 9 bases removed from V and 3 bases from J, the gap between germline ends came to 14 bases. The sample consisted of PBMCs, taken at follow-up. V and J are TRBV10-2 and TRBJ1-1; no clear D. The clonotype was recovered from a male donor with early-stage non-small cell lung cancer. CDR3 loop: CASLSPSYTEAFF. In DNA, the CDR3 is TGCGCCAGTTTATCCCCTAGTTACACTGAAGCTTTCTTT.